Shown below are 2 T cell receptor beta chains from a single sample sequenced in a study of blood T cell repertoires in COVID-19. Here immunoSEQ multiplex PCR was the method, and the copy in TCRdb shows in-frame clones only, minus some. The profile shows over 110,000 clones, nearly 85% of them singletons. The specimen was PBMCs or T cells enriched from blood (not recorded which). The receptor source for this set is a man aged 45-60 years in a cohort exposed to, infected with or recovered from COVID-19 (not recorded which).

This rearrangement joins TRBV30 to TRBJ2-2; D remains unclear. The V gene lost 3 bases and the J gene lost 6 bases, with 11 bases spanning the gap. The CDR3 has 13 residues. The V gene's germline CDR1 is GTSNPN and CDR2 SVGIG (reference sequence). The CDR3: CAWRLQYPGELFF. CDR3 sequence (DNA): TGTGCCTGGAGGTTACAGTACCCCGGGGAGCTGTTTTTT.

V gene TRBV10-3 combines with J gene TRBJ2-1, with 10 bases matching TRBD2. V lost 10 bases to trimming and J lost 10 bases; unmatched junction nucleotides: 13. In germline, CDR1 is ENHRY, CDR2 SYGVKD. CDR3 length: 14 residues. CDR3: CATLYRAGGQEQFF. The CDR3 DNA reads TGTGCCACCCTGTATCGAGCGGGGGGGCAGGAGCAGTTCTTC.